The 32 T cell receptor beta chains below were found in one sample sequenced in a study of cytomegalovirus exposure and HLA in healthy donors. Use of 60 Vbeta and 13 Jbeta primers characterized the PCR. Assay used: immunoSEQ multiplex PCR; TCRdb lists only in-frame clones, some missing. The sample includes about 120,000 clones. Material: PBMCs. The receptors here all came from a man in his forties in good health and CMV-seropositive.

The genes are TRBV11-2 and TRBJ2-7; 7 bases are shared with TRBD2. Germline V gives CDR1 SGHAT, CDR2 FQNNGV. CDR3 length: 15 amino acids. The V segment lost 2 bases and the J segment 2 bases; nucleotides outside the gene matches: 6. CDR3 bases: TGTGCCAGCAGCTTACCGCTAGCGGTTACCTACGAGCAGTACTTC. Encoded protein: CASSLPLAVTYEQYF.

The genes are TRBV18 and TRBJ2-1; 11 positions match TRBD1. Germline CDR1 reads KGHSH; CDR2 reads LQKENI. There are 16 residues in the CDR3. Trimming took 2 bases from V and 6 from J; bases not matched to a gene: 6. The CDR3 coding sequence is TGTGCCAGCTCACCAAGGTCGGGACAGGGGGTCAATGAGCAGTTCTTC. Protein sequence: CASSPRSGQGVNEQFF. Full variable domain (rest looked up from reference TRBV18 and TRBJ2-1): NAGVMQNPRHLVRRRGQEARLRCSPMKGHSHVYWYRQLPEEGLKFMVYLQKENIIDESGMPKERFSAEFPKEGPSILRIQQVVRGDSAAYFCASSPRSGQGVNEQFFGPGTRLTVL.

This chain uses TRBV27 with TRBJ2-7, with a possible D match to TRBD1 (6 bases). V lost 2 bases and J lost 3, with 11 bases in between. The CDR3 loop spans 14 amino acids. From germline, CDR1 is MNHEY and CDR2 SMNVEV (reference sequence). CDR3 sequence (DNA): TGTGCCAGCAGTTTAGTGGGACAAAACTACGAGCAGTACTTC. Its translation: CASSLVGQNYEQYF.

CDR3 loop: CASSIGRPLGGEQFF. DNA of the CDR3: TGTGCCAGTAGTATAGGCCGTCCTCTGGGGGGTGAGCAGTTCTTC. The chain is built from TRBV19 and TRBJ2-1; possible D gene TRBD2, 6 bases. The germline gives CDR1 LNHDA, CDR2 SQIVND (reference sequence). The CDR3 contains 15 residues. The V end was cut by 1 base, the J end by 9 bases, with 16 bases between.

The V and J genes are TRBV18 and TRBJ2-5; D not certain. Germline-derived CDR1 and CDR2 are KGHSH and LQKENI. CDR3 length equals 14 residues. Trimming cost V 4 bases and J 2 bases, with 11 bases left between them. The CDR3 DNA sequence: TGTGCCAGCTCACAAACTTGGTCACAAGAGACCCAGTACTTC. Its protein is CASSQTWSQETQYF.

The chain recombines TRBV5-6 with TRBJ1-2; a weak D match, TRBD1 (6 bases). The CDR3 runs to 16 residues. Germline CDR1 reads SGHDT; CDR2 reads YYEEEE. V lost 4 bases, J lost 5 bases, and 21 bases lay in between. CDR3 amino acids: CASSPGLGGGRYGYTF. CDR3 bases: TGTGCCAGCAGCCCGGGTTTAGGGGGTGGACGATATGGCTACACCTTC.

The chain employs TRBV6-5 and TRBJ1-5, with D possibly being TRBD1 (5 bases). In germline, CDR1 is MNHEY, CDR2 SVGAGI. V was clipped by 6 bases and J by 6 bases, with 15 bases between them. The CDR3 covers 14 residues. CDR3 loop: CASSPAQGTQPQHF. In DNA form, the CDR3 reads TGTGCCAGCAGCCCGGCCCAGGGTACTCAGCCCCAGCATTTT.

The rearrangement joins TRBV27 to TRBJ2-3; 13 positions agree with TRBD2. Germline V lookup: CDR1 MNHEY, CDR2 SMNVEV (reference sequence). This CDR3 is built from 20 residues. The junction had 10 bases not matched to a gene; V was cut back by 1 base and J by 0 bases. CDR3 sequence: CASSLYGLAGVGRSTDTQYF. As DNA, the CDR3 is TGTGCCAGCAGTTTATACGGACTAGCGGGAGTTGGGCGTAGCACAGATACGCAGTATTTT.

V and J are TRBV7-3 and TRBJ2-7; 11 bases line up with TRBD2. The ends lost 1 base at V and 1 base at J; junction bases unmatched: 3. Germline V lookup: CDR1 SGHTA, CDR2 FQGTGA. This CDR3 is 16 amino acids long. CDR3 region: CASSLNIAGGSYEQYF. For the CDR3, the DNA is TGTGCCAGCAGCTTAAATATAGCGGGAGGGTCCTACGAGCAGTACTTC.

J is TRBJ2-2 and V is TRBV5-4; D might be TRBD2 (6 bases). The germline gives CDR1 SGHNT, CDR2 YYREEE (reference sequence). The CDR3 length is 15 residues. Trimming took 6 bases from V and 5 from J, leaving 17 bases between them. CDR3 protein: CASTSGREDTGELFF. CDR3 coding DNA: TGTGCCAGCACCTCGGGCAGGGAGGATACCGGGGAGCTGTTTTTT.

The chain recombines TRBV4-1 with TRBJ1-2; the match to TRBD1 covers 10 bases. Trimming removed 1 base from V and 6 bases from J; junction bases left unmatched: 8. The CDR3 is 16 amino acids. Per the germline V gene, CDR1 is MGHRA and CDR2 is YSYEKL. CDR3 nucleotides: TGCGCCAGCAGCCAAGGGTCCGACAGGGGGCCCGATGGCTACACCTTC. Its protein is CASSQGSDRGPDGYTF.

This sequence joins TRBV6-1 and TRBJ2-7, with D perhaps matching TRBD2 (6 bases). The CDR3 has 12 amino acids. V lost 6 bases and J 7 bases, leaving 13 bases between the germline ends. Germline CDR1 MNHNS, CDR2 SASEGT. The DNA for the CDR3 is TGTGCCAGCAGAGACTTAGCGGAAGAGCAGTACTTC. Its protein is CASRDLAEEQYF.

This sequence joins TRBV7-3 and TRBJ2-2, with TRBD1 matching over 8 bases. The CDR3 runs 16 residues. CDR1 is SGHTA and CDR2 is FQGTGA in the germline V gene. Trimming removed 5 bases from V and 1 base from J; junction bases left unmatched: 6. CDR3 in DNA: TGTGCCAGCAGCATAGCCGGGACAGGGAACACCGGGGAGCTGTTTTTT. The encoded protein is CASSIAGTGNTGELFF.

The rearrangement uses TRBV6-5 and TRBJ1-1; 7 bases match TRBD1. The CDR3 is 14 residues long. V trimming: 7 bases; J trimming: 4 bases; junction bases outside the gene matches: 9. Germline CDR1 reads MNHEY; CDR2 reads SVGAGI. CDR3 residues: CASTKQGSSTEAFF. In DNA form, the CDR3 reads TGTGCCAGCACGAAACAGGGGAGTAGCACTGAAGCTTTCTTT.

This chain connects TRBV28 to TRBJ2-1; unclear D gene. The V end was cut by 6 bases, the J end by 6 bases, with 12 bases between. Looked up from germline, CDR1 is MDHEN and CDR2 is SYDVKM. The CDR3 length is 13 residues. The CDR3 DNA is TGTGCCAGCAGGTTAGACTGGAGCAATGAGCAGTTCTTC. This encodes CASRLDWSNEQFF.

The chain has TRBV19 and TRBJ2-2, with D possibly TRBD1 on 5 matching bases. Germline V gene data show CDR1 as LNHDA and CDR2 as SQIVND (reference sequence). Trimming took 6 bases from V and 10 from J, leaving 12 bases between them. The CDR3 length is 12 residues. The CDR3 nucleotides are TGTGCCAGTAGCAGCAGGGTGGAGGAGCTGTTTTTT. This gives the protein CASSSRVEELFF.

V and J are TRBV15 and TRBJ2-2, with 10 bases lining up with TRBD1. V shed 5 bases and J 5 bases; nucleotides not matched to a gene: 2. The CDR3 extends over 14 amino acids. Germline CDR1 is LNHNV and CDR2 is YYDKDF (reference sequence). CDR3 region: CATSWTGGTGELFF. The CDR3 DNA reads as TGTGCCACCAGCTGGACAGGGGGTACCGGGGAGCTGTTTTTT.

The genes are TRBV6-5 and TRBJ2-7, with a tentative D call TRBD1 (5 bases). Germline V gives CDR1 MNHEY, CDR2 SVGAGI. V was pared by 2 bases and J by 6 bases, with 20 bases between. This CDR3 is 16 amino acids long. The CDR3 DNA sequence: TGTGCCAGCAGTTACCGCTCTCCCTCTCAGGGATTCGAGCAGTACTTC. Its translation: CASSYRSPSQGFEQYF.

The V gene is TRBV7-3, the J gene TRBJ2-3; a weak D match, TRBD1 (5 bases). Per the germline V gene, CDR1 is SGHTA and CDR2 is FQGTGA. Trimming took off 1 base at V and 5 bases at J, with 10 bases between the two ends. CDR3 size: 14 residues. The CDR3, as DNA: TGTGCCAGCAGCTTAAGAACAGGTGTAGATACGCAGTATTTT. Amino acid sequence: CASSLRTGVDTQYF.

The chain recombines TRBV2 with TRBJ1-1; 7 positions match TRBD1. Germline V gene lookup returns CDR1 SNHLY and CDR2 FYNNEI. V was pared by 1 base and J by 4 bases, with 6 bases of the junction left unmatched. This CDR3 is built from 15 residues. CDR3 nucleotides: TGTGCCAGCAGTGAAGTACAGGGGTGGGTCACTGAAGCTTTCTTT. It specifies CASSEVQGWVTEAFF.

The chain is built from TRBV9 and TRBJ2-3; TRBD2 matches at 13 bases. V shed 0 bases, J shed 8 bases, and the junction held 9 bases outside the gene matches. The CDR3 is made up of 17 amino acids. CDR1 and CDR2 (germline): SGDLS, YYNGEE. The CDR3 spells CASSVATSGRAVGTQYF. CDR3 bases: TGTGCCAGCAGCGTAGCCACTAGCGGGAGGGCCGTAGGTACGCAGTATTTT.

The V gene is TRBV15, the J gene TRBJ1-2, with D hard to call. Trimming cost V 0 bases and J 3 bases, with 5 bases left between them. The CDR3 has 13 residues. The germline V gene encodes CDR1 LNHNV and CDR2 YYDKDF (reference sequence). Here the CDR3 reads CATSRDRDYGYTF. The CDR3 DNA is TGTGCCACCAGCAGAGATCGTGACTATGGCTACACCTTC.

The V and J genes are TRBV11-2 and TRBJ2-5; the D gene is possibly TRBD1 (6 bases). Germline CDR1 and CDR2: SGHAT and FQNNGV. Trimming took off 0 bases at V and 2 bases at J, with 13 bases between the two ends. This CDR3 comprises 16 residues. The CDR3, as DNA: TGTGCCAGCAGCTTAGAGGCCAGGGGTGGGCAAGAGACCCAGTACTTC. It yields the protein CASSLEARGGQETQYF.

The rearrangement links TRBV7-6 to TRBJ2-2; 14 bases are shared with TRBD2. The trim removed 3 bases at V and 4 bases at J, leaving 13 bases unmatched. CDR1 is SGHVS, CDR2 FNYEAQ, per germline. CDR3 length equals 20 residues. The DNA for the CDR3 is TGTGCCAGCAGCTTCAGCCCGTCCTTAGGACTAGCGGGAGGCACCGGGGAGCTGTTTTTT. Residues: CASSFSPSLGLAGGTGELFF. The whole variable domain, remainder taken from reference TRBV7-6 and TRBJ2-2, is GAGVSQSPRYKVTKRGQDVALRCDPISGHVSLYWYRQALGQGPEFLTYFNYEAQQDKSGLPNDRFSAERPEGSISTLTIQRTEQRDSAMYRCASSFSPSLGLAGGTGELFFGEGSRLTVL.

The chain couples TRBV19 to TRBJ1-2, with TRBD1 matching 8 bases. CDR1 and CDR2 from the germline V gene are LNHDA and SQIVND (reference sequence). V shed 6 bases, J shed 5 bases, and the junction held 2 bases outside the gene matches. CDR3 length: 12 residues. In DNA form, the CDR3 reads TGTGCCAGTAGCAGGGGGCAGTATGGCTACACCTTC. Protein sequence: CASSRGQYGYTF.

This chain links TRBV6-4 with TRBJ2-3, with 11 bases lining up with TRBD2. Germline CDR1 and CDR2: MRHNA and SNTAGT. The V gene end was trimmed by 4 bases and the J gene end by 8 bases; junction bases not matched to a gene: 2. This CDR3 comprises 13 residues. The CDR3 spells CASSGLAGGTQYF. CDR3 DNA sequence: TGTGCCAGCAGTGGTCTAGCGGGAGGTACGCAGTATTTT.

The chain uses TRBV6-5 and TRBJ2-3; D ambiguous. V gave up 2 bases and J gave up 3 bases, with 12 bases separating them. The CDR3 consists of 15 residues. In germline, CDR1 is MNHEY, CDR2 SVGAGI. The CDR3 DNA follows: TGTGCCAGCAGTTACCAGTCTGGCAGAACAGATACGCAGTATTTT. As protein: CASSYQSGRTDTQYF.

The chain carries TRBV6-1 and TRBJ2-7; tentative D call: TRBD1 (5 bases). The germline V gene has CDR1 MNHNS and CDR2 SASEGT. The length of the CDR3 is 16 residues. V shed 6 bases and J shed 0 bases, with 18 bases lying between them. The CDR3 sequence is CASRERQRTSSYEQYF. The CDR3, as DNA: TGTGCCAGCAGAGAAAGGCAGAGGACAAGCTCCTACGAGCAGTACTTC.

The chain combines TRBV25-1 with TRBJ2-3, with D maybe TRBD1 (5 bases). The CDR3 spans 18 residues. CDR1 is MGHDK, CDR2 SYGVNS, per germline. V shed 2 bases and J shed 2 bases, with 20 bases lying between them. As DNA, the CDR3 is TGTGCCAGCAGTGAACCGGGTGGGGCCAATCGGCCCACAGATACGCAGTATTTT. Amino acids: CASSEPGGANRPTDTQYF.

The CDR3, as DNA: TGTGCCAGCAGTGAGCCTAGAGCCTACGAGCAGTACTTC. Amino acid sequence: CASSEPRAYEQYF. V gene TRBV6-1 combines with J gene TRBJ2-7, with D uncertain. The V end was cut by 3 bases, the J end by 2 bases, with 8 bases between. The CDR3 totals 13 residues. The germline gives CDR1 MNHNS, CDR2 SASEGT.

This rearrangement joins TRBV6-6 to TRBJ2-3; a weak D match, TRBD1 (5 bases). V lost 0 bases to trimming and J lost 3 bases, with 7 bases between them. This CDR3 is 14 amino acids long. CDR1 is MNHNY and CDR2 is SVGAGI in the germline V gene (reference sequence). CDR3 residues: CASSYSGVTDTQYF. The CDR3 region has the DNA TGTGCCAGCAGTTACTCAGGGGTTACAGATACGCAGTATTTT.

Frequency places this clone as medium-sized. The V gene is TRBV5-1, the J gene TRBJ2-1; tentatively, D is TRBD2 (6 bases). The ends were cut back, 2 bases at V and 4 bases at J, with 7 bases in the middle. The germline V gene has CDR1 SGHRS and CDR2 YFSETQ. CDR3 length equals 13 residues. Here the CDR3 reads CASSFGTYNEQFF. CDR3 sequence (DNA): TGCGCCAGCAGCTTTGGGACTTACAATGAGCAGTTCTTC.